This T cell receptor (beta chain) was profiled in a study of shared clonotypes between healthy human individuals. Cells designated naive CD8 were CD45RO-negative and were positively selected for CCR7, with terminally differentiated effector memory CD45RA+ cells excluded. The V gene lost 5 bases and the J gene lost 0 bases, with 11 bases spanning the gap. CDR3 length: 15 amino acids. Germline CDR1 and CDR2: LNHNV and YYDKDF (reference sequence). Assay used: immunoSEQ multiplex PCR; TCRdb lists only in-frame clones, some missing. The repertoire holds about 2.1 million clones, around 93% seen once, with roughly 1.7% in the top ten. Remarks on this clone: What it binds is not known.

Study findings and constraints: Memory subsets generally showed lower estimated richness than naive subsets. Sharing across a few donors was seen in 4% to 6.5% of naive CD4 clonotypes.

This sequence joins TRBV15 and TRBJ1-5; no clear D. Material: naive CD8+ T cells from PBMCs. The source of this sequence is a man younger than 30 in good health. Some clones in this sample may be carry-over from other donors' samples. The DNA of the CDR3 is TGTGCCACCAGCGCAAGGGCGGATAGCAATCAGCCCCAGCATTTT. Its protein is CATSARADSNQPQHF.